These T cell receptor beta chains were read from a single sample in a study of blood T cell repertoires in COVID-19. Assay: immunoSEQ multiplex PCR; the TCRdb copy retains only in-frame clones and omits some. The table records around 200,000 clones, around 83% of them present only once. Sequences were obtained from peripheral blood. These receptors all stem from a man in his fifties with active or convalescent COVID-19. CDR3s include the opening cysteine and the closing phenylalanine or tryptophan. A D gene is named only where the DNA matches it firmly. A clone size is listed for some rows: how often the clone was seen (once, few, many), or a class if it is expanded.

d_call j_call clone_size v_call cdr3_nt cdr3_aa
NA TRBJ2-7 many TRBV6-5 TGTGCCAGCAGGGCTGTCTCCAACGAGCAGTACTTC CASRAVSNEQYF
TRBD1 TRBJ1-1 NA TRBV6-5 TGTGCCAGCAGTTTGGGACAGGGACTGAACACTGAAGCTTTCTTT CASSLGQGLNTEAFF
NA TRBJ2-3 NA TRBV18 TGTGCCAGCTCACCCGGGACAACACCTAGCACAGATACGCAGTATTTT CASSPGTTPSTDTQYF
NA TRBJ1-5 few TRBV19 TGTGCCAGTACCCTAGGTGGGGCGATCGGCAATCAGCCCCAGCATTTT CASTLGGAIGNQPQHF
NA TRBJ2-7 NA TRBV7-2 TGTGCCAGCAGCTTTTCCGACAGGCCCCACGAGCAGTACTTC CASSFSDRPHEQYF
NA TRBJ1-2 NA TRBV30 TGTGCCTGGAGTTCACAGGCTTGGGACTATGGCTACACCTTC CAWSSQAWDYGYTF
TRBD1 TRBJ1-2 once TRBV12-3/TRBV12-4 TGTGCCAGCAGTTATGACAGGGAAGGCTACACCTTC CASSYDREGYTF
NA TRBJ2-5 NA TRBV5-6 TGTGCCAGCAGCTTCGAGGAGACCCAGTACTTC CASSFEETQYF
NA TRBJ1-2 NA TRBV6-1 TGTGCCAGCAGTGAGTTACGGAGTGGGGGCTACACCTTC CASSELRSGGYTF
NA TRBJ1-4 NA TRBV27 TGTGCCAGCAGTTTATCGCTCAGGGTAAAGGAAAAACTGTTTTTT CASSLSLRVKEKLFF
NA TRBJ1-1 NA TRBV6-2/TRBV6-3 TGTGCCAGCAGTATCGTTATAAACACTGAAGCTTTCTTT CASSIVINTEAFF
TRBD1 TRBJ1-5 NA TRBV19 TGTGCCAGTAGGAGACAGGGGTTCGATCAGCCCCAGCATTTT CASRRQGFDQPQHF
NA TRBJ2-3 NA TRBV7-3 TGTGCCAGCAGCCCCTACCGACAGTCTACAGATACGCAGTATTTT CASSPYRQSTDTQYF
NA TRBJ1-4 NA TRBV28 TGTGCCAGCAGTTTGATGACACCTCGAGAAAAACTGTTTTTT CASSLMTPREKLFF
TRBD2 TRBJ2-2 NA TRBV14 TGTGCCAGCAGCCAAGTACGGGGACTAGCGGGATGGAGGAACACCGGGGAGCTGTTTTTT CASSQVRGLAGWRNTGELFF
TRBD2 TRBJ2-1 NA TRBV19 TGTGCCAGTAGTGCCGCGGGGGGGCTAGGCAATGAGCAGTTCTTC CASSAAGGLGNEQFF
TRBD1 TRBJ1-3 NA TRBV2 TGTGCCAGCAGTGAAGTAACAGGGGCCCCTCTGGATGGAAACACCATATATTTT CASSEVTGAPLDGNTIYF
NA TRBJ1-5 NA TRBV5-1 TGCGCCAGCAGCTACCACGGGGGTGATCAGCCCCAGCATTTT CASSYHGGDQPQHF
NA TRBJ1-5 once TRBV2 TGTGCCAGCAGGAGGAAGCCCCTCTACGATCAGCCCCAGCATTTT CASRRKPLYDQPQHF
NA TRBJ1-2 NA TRBV4-2 TGTGCCAGCAGCCAAGGGCGCACAGGGCCGATTTCCTATGGCTACACCTTC CASSQGRTGPISYGYTF
NA TRBJ1-2 NA TRBV5-1 TGCGCCAGCAGCCCGGACACCTCTAACTATGGCTACACCTTC CASSPDTSNYGYTF
NA TRBJ2-1 NA TRBV7-9 TGTGCCAGCAGCTCAATAACAGGGTCGGACAATGAGCAGTTCTTC CASSSITGSDNEQFF
TRBD2 TRBJ2-5 NA TRBV5-1 TGCGCCAGTCAGCCGGGACTAGGACAAGAGACCCAGTACTTC CASQPGLGQETQYF
NA TRBJ1-2 NA TRBV10-3 TGTGCCATCAGTGAACACCGAAACTATGGCTACACCTTC CAISEHRNYGYTF
TRBD1 TRBJ2-1 NA TRBV11-2 TGTGCCAGCAGCCGACAGGGCCTCTCTCAATACAATGAGCAGTTCTTC CASSRQGLSQYNEQFF
NA TRBJ1-3 NA TRBV27 TGTGCCAGCAGTTCCCTCCGGGAGACGGACACCATATATTTT CASSSLRETDTIYF
TRBD1 TRBJ2-7 NA TRBV6-6 TGTGCCAGCGGCCAGACAGGGTACTCCTACGAGCAGTACTTC CASGQTGYSYEQYF
NA TRBJ1-2 NA TRBV7-9 TGTGCCAGCAGCCAAAATAACTATGGCTACACCTTC CASSQNNYGYTF
TRBD1 TRBJ1-4 NA TRBV7-9 TGTGCCAGCAGCGGTTACAGGGGCGATGAAAAACTGTTTTTT CASSGYRGDEKLFF
NA TRBJ1-5 once TRBV28 TGTGCCAGCAGTTTCGGGTCAGGGGTGTACCAGCCCCAGCATTTT CASSFGSGVYQPQHF
NA TRBJ1-4 many TRBV7-8 TGTGCCAGCACGGGCAGGGAGGGTGAAAAACTGTTTTTT CASTGREGEKLFF
TRBD1 TRBJ1-2 NA TRBV10-3 TGTGCCATCAGCTCGGGACAGCGAGTTGTCGGCGGCTACACCTTC CAISSGQRVVGGYTF
NA TRBJ2-5 NA TRBV13 TGTGCCAGCAGCTTAGGCTGGGTGGCGGGCGAACAAGAGACCCAGTACTTC CASSLGWVAGEQETQYF
TRBD1 TRBJ1-2 NA TRBV18 TGTGCCAGCTCACCGACGGGACAGGCGGGGAATGGCTACACCTTC CASSPTGQAGNGYTF
NA TRBJ2-5 NA TRBV5-1 TGCGCCAGCAGCTTGGGACTAGATTTTTATCGAGAGACCCAGTACTTC CASSLGLDFYRETQYF
TRBD2 TRBJ2-7 NA TRBV7-9 TGTGCCAGCAGCTCAATAGGACTAGCTAGGTACGAGCAGTACTTC CASSSIGLARYEQYF
NA TRBJ2-3 few TRBV13 TGTGCCAGCAGCGTAGAGGGGGGGGGACCCACAGATACGCAGTATTTT CASSVEGGGPTDTQYF
NA TRBJ1-1 NA TRBV5-1 TGCGCCAGCAGCTTGCTCCGACGGGTGGAGAACACTGAAGCTTTCTTT CASSLLRRVENTEAFF
NA TRBJ1-1 NA TRBV7-9 TGTGCCTCCCACGAGATGGTTGGCACTGAAGCTTTCTTT CASHEMVGTEAFF
NA TRBJ1-3 few TRBV5-1 TGCGCCAGCAGCCGGGACTTATCTGGAAACACCATATATTTT CASSRDLSGNTIYF
NA TRBJ2-7 NA TRBV10-1 TGCGCCAGCAGCCCTGGCGGGGCGATCTCCTACGAGCAGTACTTC CASSPGGAISYEQYF
TRBD2 TRBJ2-7 NA TRBV5-8 TGTGCCAGCAGCTCAGGACTAGCGGGAGGGCCTTGGTACGAGCAGTACTTC CASSSGLAGGPWYEQYF
NA TRBJ1-1 few TRBV4-1 TGCGCCAGCAGCCAAGAGTGGACAGATGCCTCCATGAACACTGAAGCTTTCTTT CASSQEWTDASMNTEAFF
TRBD1 TRBJ2-7 few TRBV10-3 TGTGCCATCAGCCTGGACAGGGGGAGCGACGAGCAGTACTTC CAISLDRGSDEQYF
NA TRBJ1-5 NA TRBV6-5 TGTGCCAGCACCTGGGAGGGGGATAGCAATCAGCCCCAGCATTTT CASTWEGDSNQPQHF
TRBD1 TRBJ2-1 few TRBV18 TGTGCCAGCTCACCGGGGGGACAGGGCTCCTACAATGAGCAGTTCTTC CASSPGGQGSYNEQFF
TRBD1 TRBJ1-1 NA TRBV3-1/TRBV3-2 TGTGCCCCCAATACACAGGGGGGGGGCTTACGGGACACTGAAGCTTTCTTT CAPNTQGGGLRDTEAFF
NA TRBJ1-3 few TRBV4-1 TGCGCCAGCAGCCAAGATTTCGGCGGCTCTGGAAACACCATATATTTT CASSQDFGGSGNTIYF
TRBD1 TRBJ1-1 NA TRBV2 TGTGCCAGCAGTGAGCAGGGGGCGCCGACCACTGAAGCTTTCTTT CASSEQGAPTTEAFF
TRBD2 TRBJ2-2 NA TRBV7-8 TGTGCCAGCAGCTTAGACCCCCGGCTAGCGGCTAACACCGGGGAGCTGTTTTTT CASSLDPRLAANTGELFF
TRBD1 TRBJ1-6 NA TRBV18 TGTGCCAGCTCACCCGGGACAGTAATTTCGGAGGACACCTATAATTCACCCCTCCACTTT CASSPGTVISEDTYNSPLHF
NA TRBJ2-7 once TRBV3-1/TRBV3-2 TGTGCCAGCAGCCCGGCCGGGTCCCCATCCTACGAGCAGTACTTC CASSPAGSPSYEQYF
NA TRBJ2-2 NA TRBV6-5 TGTGCCAGCAGGGAGGGGTTCGCGAACACCGGGGAGCTGTTTTTT CASREGFANTGELFF
TRBD1 TRBJ1-2 NA TRBV29-1 TGCAGCGTTGCGGGACAGATTAACTATGGCTACACCTTC CSVAGQINYGYTF